Listed below are T cell receptor beta chains from one sample, sequenced in a study of shared clonotypes between healthy human individuals. Produced via immunoSEQ multiplex PCR; TCRdb's table is partial and in-frame only. The data hold 2 million to 2.5 million clones, with approximately 96% observed a single time. Sequencing was done on a sample of naive CD4+ T cells sorted from blood. The receptors were sampled from a man between 18 and 35 years old in good health. Both conserved end residues are part of each CDR3. D genes are given only for firm matches. Expanded clones get a size class; other rows say once, few or many, or leave the size out.

abundance,v_gene,d_gene,j_gene,CDR3aa,CDR3nt
once,TRBV5-1,.,TRBJ1-1,CASSLDQGSAMNTEAFF,TGCGCCAGCAGCTTGGACCAGGGCTCAGCCATGAACACTGAAGCTTTCTTT
.,TRBV5-6,.,TRBJ1-1,CASSLGRGVRTEAFF,TGTGCCAGCAGCTTGGGGAGAGGGGTGAGGACTGAAGCTTTCTTT
.,TRBV5-1,TRBD2,TRBJ2-5,CASRKPTSGGAGETQYF,TGCGCCAGCAGAAAACCCACAAGCGGGGGCGCTGGGGAGACCCAGTACTTC
.,TRBV28,.,TRBJ1-5,CASSLRGAGNQPQHF,TGTGCCAGCAGTTTGAGGGGAGCGGGCAATCAGCCCCAGCATTTT
.,TRBV5-1,.,TRBJ2-3,CASSPEGDTQYF,TGCGCCAGCAGCCCCGAAGGAGATACGCAGTATTTT
.,TRBV7-2,.,TRBJ2-2,CASSLAVMVTGELFF,TGTGCCAGCAGCTTAGCGGTCATGGTCACCGGGGAGCTGTTTTTT
.,TRBV28,.,TRBJ1-5,CASSSGRGMVQPQHF,TGTGCCAGCAGTTCGGGCAGGGGTATGGTTCAGCCCCAGCATTTT
.,TRBV5-1,.,TRBJ2-1,CASSFLTGAYNEQFF,TGCGCCAGCAGCTTCCTGACTGGGGCCTACAATGAGCAGTTCTTC
.,TRBV19,.,TRBJ2-3,CASSFSGSATDTQYF,TGTGCCAGTAGTTTTTCGGGGTCGGCGACAGATACGCAGTATTTT
.,TRBV6-6,.,TRBJ1-5,CASSSLDSQPQHF,TGTGCCAGCAGTTCCCTGGACAGCCAGCCCCAGCATTTT
few,TRBV9,.,TRBJ1-2,CASSVDEEIGGYTF,TGTGCCAGCAGCGTAGATGAGGAGATCGGTGGCTACACCTTC
.,TRBV4-1,TRBD2,TRBJ2-7,CASSQELAGGPHGQYF,TGCGCCAGCAGCCAAGAATTAGCGGGGGGTCCTCACGGGCAGTACTTC
.,TRBV18,.,TRBJ2-3,CASSQDRSDTQYF,TGTGCCAGCTCACAGGACAGATCGGATACGCAGTATTTT
.,TRBV7-2,.,TRBJ2-5,CASSSSWTQETQYF,TGTGCCAGCAGCTCCTCATGGACTCAAGAGACCCAGTACTTC
.,TRBV27,TRBD1,TRBJ2-2,CASGRQGYPPGELFF,TGTGCCAGCGGCCGACAGGGGTATCCTCCCGGGGAGCTGTTTTTT
.,TRBV5-4,TRBD2,TRBJ2-3,CASIREPSGGADTQYF,TGTGCCAGCATCCGAGAGCCCAGCGGGGGTGCAGATACGCAGTATTTT
.,TRBV11-2,TRBD2,TRBJ2-7,CASSLTSGDYEQYF,TGTGCCAGCAGCTTAACTAGCGGGGACTACGAGCAGTACTTC
.,TRBV20-1,.,TRBJ2-1,CSERGRNEQFF,TGCAGTGAGAGGGGTAGGAATGAGCAGTTCTTC
.,TRBV14,.,TRBJ1-4,CASSLGEEKLFF,TGTGCCAGCAGCTTGGGGGAGGAAAAACTGTTTTTT
.,TRBV30,TRBD1,TRBJ1-1,CAWSGQGRGEAFF,TGTGCCTGGAGTGGACAGGGAAGAGGTGAAGCTTTCTTT
.,TRBV19,.,TRBJ2-7,CASSIAGAYEQYF,TGTGCCAGTAGTATAGCGGGAGCCTACGAGCAGTACTTC
once,TRBV6-6,.,TRBJ2-1,CASRRSDEQFF,TGTGCCAGCAGGAGGTCGGATGAGCAGTTCTTC
.,TRBV9,.,TRBJ1-3,CASSVGTVSGNTIYF,TGTGCCAGCAGCGTAGGGACGGTCTCTGGAAACACCATATATTTT
.,TRBV5-1,.,TRBJ2-2,CASSLPRGQVPANTGELFF,TGCGCCAGCAGCTTGCCTCGCGGTCAAGTCCCCGCGAACACCGGGGAGCTGTTTTTT
.,TRBV28,TRBD1,TRBJ2-3,CASSSRGRGDTQYF,TGTGCCAGCAGTTCCAGGGGGCGCGGAGATACGCAGTATTTT
.,TRBV19,.,TRBJ1-3,CASSRVTGNTIYF,TGTGCCAGTTCCAGGGTGACTGGAAACACCATATATTTT
once,TRBV15,.,TRBJ1-5,CATSRSIGQPQHF,TGTGCCACCAGCAGAAGTATAGGGCAGCCCCAGCATTTT
.,TRBV5-4,TRBD1,TRBJ1-6,CASSLGRQGIGSPLHF,TGTGCCAGCAGCTTGGGAAGACAGGGAATCGGCTCACCCCTCCACTTT
.,TRBV5-1,TRBD2,TRBJ2-2,CASSREGPWGELFF,TGCGCCAGCAGCAGGGAGGGCCCCTGGGGGGAGCTGTTTTTT
.,TRBV10-1,.,TRBJ2-7,CASSEPGSYEQYF,TGCGCCAGCAGTGAACCCGGGAGCTACGAGCAGTACTTC
.,TRBV5-6,TRBD1,TRBJ1-6,CASSVDRNSPLHF,TGTGCCAGCAGCGTGGACAGGAATTCACCCCTCCACTTT
.,TRBV6-5,.,TRBJ1-5,CATAGLPGNQPQHF,TGTGCCACCGCGGGGTTACCAGGCAATCAGCCCCAGCATTTT
.,TRBV7-8,.,TRBJ1-2,CASSLKGAGVRYGYTF,TGTGCCAGCAGCTTAAAGGGAGCAGGGGTAAGGTATGGCTACACCTTC
.,TRBV5-1,.,TRBJ2-1,CASSLDGSYAEQFF,TGCGCCAGCAGCTTGGACGGGAGCTACGCTGAGCAGTTCTTC
.,TRBV6-4,TRBD1,TRBJ2-1,CASIPGQERQIGNNEQFF,TGTGCCAGCATTCCGGGACAGGAGAGACAAATTGGGAACAATGAGCAGTTCTTC
.,TRBV6-5,TRBD2,TRBJ2-1,CASSYRTSGRTYEQFF,TGTGCCAGCAGTTACCGGACTAGCGGGAGGACCTATGAGCAGTTCTTC
.,TRBV5-1,.,TRBJ2-1,CASSLSTGSYNEQFF,TGCGCCAGCAGCCTGTCCACAGGGTCCTACAATGAGCAGTTCTTC
.,TRBV14,.,TRBJ2-7,CASSQELGEQYF,TGTGCCAGCAGCCAAGAACTCGGCGAGCAGTACTTC
.,TRBV5-4,.,TRBJ2-5,CASSLPDGKETQYF,TGTGCCAGCAGCCTACCGGACGGAAAAGAGACCCAGTACTTC
few,TRBV2,.,TRBJ2-2,CASSERGAGELFF,TGTGCCAGCAGTGAAAGGGGGGCCGGGGAGCTGTTTTTT
.,TRBV6-6,.,TRBJ1-1,CASSYSGGNTEAFF,TGTGCCAGCAGTTACTCGGGAGGGAACACTGAAGCTTTCTTT
once,TRBV6-1,.,TRBJ1-6,CASRSGQYNSPLHF,TGTGCCAGCAGGAGCGGACAGTATAATTCACCCCTCCACTTT